Each of the 13 T cell receptor beta chains below was sequenced from the same sample in a study of CD8 T cells in Susac syndrome. cDNA came from about 0.51 to 1 ug RNA primed by random hexamers. TCRdb analysed the immunoSEQ multiplex PCR reads with MiXCR anew, one entry per CDR3 protein. Of 150,000 to 200,000 distinct CDR3 sequences listed, roughly 95% are singletons. The sequenced sample was CD8+ T cells from PBMCs. The receptor source for this set is a human donor with multiple sclerosis.

This clonotype was seen just once. This chain joins TRBV6-6 and TRBJ2-7; no reliable D call. In germline, CDR1 is MNHNY, CDR2 SVGAGI (reference sequence). The CDR3 has 11 amino acids. Trimming removed 6 bases at V and 5 bases at J, with 8 bases between. The CDR3 sequence: CASSRLDEQYF. CDR3 in DNA: TGTGCCAGCAGCCGATTGGACGAGCAGTACTTC.

This sequence joins TRBV5-4 and TRBJ1-1; D is uncertain. The CDR3 totals 14 residues. Germline lookup yields CDR1 SGHNT and CDR2 YYREEE (reference sequence). Trimming removed 2 bases at V and 0 bases at J, with 8 bases between. CDR3 loop: CASSFEVLNTEAFF. The CDR3 DNA follows: TGTGCCAGCAGCTTTGAGGTTCTGAACACTGAAGCTTTCTTT.

The chain links TRBV29-1 to TRBJ1-2, with no clear D. CDR3 size: 13 residues. Germline CDR1 and CDR2: SQVTM and ANQGSEA. V shed 7 bases and J shed 7 bases, with 19 bases lying between them. DNA for the CDR3: TGCAGCGACGCCCCCGACCTTAGCACTGGCTACACCTTC. This encodes CSDAPDLSTGYTF.

The CDR3 DNA reads as TGCAGTACCGACAGGGGCCAGAACACTGAAGCTTTCTTT. Protein sequence: CSTDRGQNTEAFF. The chain links TRBV20-1 to TRBJ1-1; 8 bases fit TRBD1. Germline assignment: CDR1 DFQATT and CDR2 SNEGSKA (reference sequence). The CDR3 loop spans 13 amino acids. V shed 8 bases, J shed 1 base, and the junction held 6 bases outside the gene matches.

The V call is TRBV20-1, the J call TRBJ2-1; D remains ambiguous. V was pared by 6 bases and J by 9 bases, with 21 bases between. Germline values: CDR1 DFQATT, CDR2 SNEGSKA (reference sequence). This CDR3 spans 14 amino acids. CDR3 sequence reads: CSARHPDLHREQFF. CDR3 in DNA: TGCAGTGCCCGACACCCGGACCTCCACCGTGAGCAGTTCTTC.

The J gene is TRBJ1-2, the V gene TRBV3-1; D remains unclear. The germline V and J ends were trimmed by 1 base and 3 bases, with 9 bases remaining between them. CDR1 and CDR2 from the germline V gene are LGHDT and YNNKEL (reference sequence). The CDR3 is made up of 14 amino acids. The DNA of the CDR3 is TGTGCCAGCAGCCAAGTCGTGAAGGACTATGGCTACACCTTC. Its translation: CASSQVVKDYGYTF. The full variable domain, its missing parts supplied by reference TRBV3-1 and TRBJ1-2, is DTAVSQTPKYLVTQMGNDKSIKCEQNLGHDTMYWYKQDSKKFLKIMFSYNNKELIINETVPNRFSPKSPDKAHLNLHINSLELGDSAVYFCASSQVVKDYGYTFGSGTRLTVV.

The CDR3: CASSLSPRGNTEAFF. CDR3 DNA: TGTGCCAGCAGTTTATCTCCGCGGGGGAACACTGAAGCTTTCTTT. This sequence joins TRBV27 and TRBJ1-1; no definite D call. CDR3 length equals 15 residues. Germline V lookup: CDR1 MNHEY, CDR2 SMNVEV (reference sequence). V was shortened by 0 bases and J by 1 base, with 9 bases between the two germline ends.

The J gene is TRBJ1-5, the V gene TRBV11-2, with TRBD1 matching over 7 bases. Germline-derived CDR1 and CDR2 are SGHAT and FQNNGV. V gave up 5 bases and J gave up 1 base; unmatched junction bases: 5. The length of the CDR3 is 15 residues. Here the CDR3 DNA reads TGTGCCAGCAGCCCCGGGACAGCGAGCAATCAGCCCCAGCATTTT. It is translated as CASSPGTASNQPQHF.

The chain recombines TRBV29-1 with TRBJ2-1; D uncertain. The CDR3 extends over 10 amino acids. Germline CDR1 SQVTM, CDR2 ANQGSEA. Trimming cost V 7 bases and J 10 bases, with 11 bases left between them. Here the CDR3 reads CSADSPEQFF. CDR3 nucleotides: TGCAGCGCCGACTCCCCGGAGCAGTTCTTC.

The chain recombines TRBV7-9 with TRBJ1-1; D unresolved. V was clipped by 5 bases and J by 3 bases, with 19 bases between them. The CDR3 spans 16 residues. The V gene's germline CDR1 is SEHNR and CDR2 FQNEAQ (reference sequence). CDR3 bases: TGTGCCAGCAGCCTGAGCGACCCCCGGTTGTACACTGAAGCTTTCTTT. It translates to CASSLSDPRLYTEAFF.

The genes are TRBV10-3 and TRBJ2-5, with 7 nucleotides matching TRBD1. Germline V gene lookup returns CDR1 ENHRY and CDR2 SYGVKD. This CDR3 is 14 amino acids long. Unmatched junction bases numbered 4, after V lost 3 bases and J lost 3 bases. The CDR3 coding sequence is TGTGCCATCAGTGAACAGGGGAAGGAAGAGACCCAGTACTTC. This codes for CAISEQGKEETQYF.

The genes are TRBV5-1 and TRBJ1-2, with D possibly matching TRBD1 (5 bases). This CDR3 spans 13 amino acids. Trimming took 0 bases from V and 7 from J, leaving 10 bases between them. Germline CDR1 reads SGHRS; CDR2 reads YFSETQ. The CDR3 DNA reads TGCGCCAGCAGCTTGGAGCCAGGGTTTGGCTACACCTTC. Amino acids: CASSLEPGFGYTF.

The rearrangement joins TRBV2 to TRBJ1-5; the D gene is possibly TRBD1 (5 bases). V gave up 1 base and J gave up 2 bases, with 6 bases separating them. Per germline, CDR1 SNHLY and CDR2 FYNNEI. This CDR3 has 14 amino acids. As DNA, the CDR3 is TGTGCCAGCAGTGAAGGAGGGGGCAATCAGCCCCAGCATTTT. Translating gives CASSEGGGNQPQHF.